What follows is one TCR beta chain and its context. The target antigen is unknown. The entry originates in a study of T-cell reconstitution after alpha-beta-depleted transplantation in children. General study findings and limits: Recipient T cells and thymic progenitors that survived were the source of the high TCRbeta diversity seen at day 60 in some patients.

Unique molecular identifiers were incorporated into the prepared TCRbeta library. TCRdb analysed the PCR reads with MiXCR anew, one entry per CDR3 protein. The table includes 300,000 to 400,000 distinct CDR3 sequences, around 16% detected once. The CDR3 has 15 amino acids. Germline CDR1 is SGDLS and CDR2 is YYNGEE. Trimming shortened V by 3 bases and J by 8 bases, and 17 bases separated the two germline ends. The chain couples TRBV9 to TRBJ1-4, with D possibly matching TRBD1 (6 bases). This TCR came from a male patient under 10 years old who had a stem cell transplant for acute lymphoblastic leukemia, so the T cells may come from the graft donor. The sample consisted of PBMCs, mostly from graft donor cells, taken 360 days after TCRalphabeta/CD19-depleted stem cell transplant. CDR3 DNA sequence: TGTGCCAGCAGCGGTAGGGACAAAGGTGCGGAAAAACTGTTTTTT. This gives the protein CASSGRDKGAEKLFF.